This T cell receptor beta chain was captured in a study of control samples from healthy donors and cancer patients. Germline V gene sequence: CDR1 GTSNPN, CDR2 SVGIG (reference sequence). Trimming took off 0 bases at V and 4 bases at J, with 10 bases between the two ends. The CDR3 consists of 14 residues. Only in-frame clones appear in the TCRdb table, and some are missing; sequencing was by immunoSEQ multiplex PCR. The listing records about 200,000 clones. This chain links TRBV30 with TRBJ1-5; maybe TRBD1 (6 bases). This TCR came from a woman aged 25-40 years in good health. Sample: blood. The CDR3 coding sequence is TGTGCCTGGAGTGTACAGGGTTGGAATCAGCCCCAGCATTTT. Amino acid sequence: CAWSVQGWNQPQHF.